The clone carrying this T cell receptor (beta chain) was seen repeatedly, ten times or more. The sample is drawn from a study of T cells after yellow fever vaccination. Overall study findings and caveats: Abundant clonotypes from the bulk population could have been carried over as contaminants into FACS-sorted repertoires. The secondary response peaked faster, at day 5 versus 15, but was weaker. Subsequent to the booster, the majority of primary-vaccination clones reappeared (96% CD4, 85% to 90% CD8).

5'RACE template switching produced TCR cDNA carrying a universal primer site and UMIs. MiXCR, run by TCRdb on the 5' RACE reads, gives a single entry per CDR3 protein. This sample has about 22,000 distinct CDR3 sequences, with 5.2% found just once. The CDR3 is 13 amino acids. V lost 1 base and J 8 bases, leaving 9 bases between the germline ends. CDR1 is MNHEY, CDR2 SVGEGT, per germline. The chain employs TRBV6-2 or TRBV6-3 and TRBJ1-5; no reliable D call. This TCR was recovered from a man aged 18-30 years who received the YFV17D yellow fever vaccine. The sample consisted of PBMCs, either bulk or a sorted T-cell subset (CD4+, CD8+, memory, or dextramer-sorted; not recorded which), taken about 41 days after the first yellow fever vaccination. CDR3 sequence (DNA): TGTGCCAGCAGTTACTATCTTGGAGAGCCCCAGCATTTT. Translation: CASSYYLGEPQHF.